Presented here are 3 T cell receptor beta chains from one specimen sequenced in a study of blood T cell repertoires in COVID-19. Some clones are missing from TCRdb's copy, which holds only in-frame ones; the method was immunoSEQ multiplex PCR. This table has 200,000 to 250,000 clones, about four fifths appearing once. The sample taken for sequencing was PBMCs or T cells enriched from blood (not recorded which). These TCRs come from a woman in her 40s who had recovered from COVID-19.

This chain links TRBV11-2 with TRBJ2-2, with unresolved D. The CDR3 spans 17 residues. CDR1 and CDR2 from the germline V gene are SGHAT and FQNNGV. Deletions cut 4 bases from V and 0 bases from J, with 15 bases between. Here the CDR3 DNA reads TGTGCCAGCAGCTATTCTCCCGCGGCGACGAACACCGGGGAGCTGTTTTTT. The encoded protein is CASSYSPAATNTGELFF.

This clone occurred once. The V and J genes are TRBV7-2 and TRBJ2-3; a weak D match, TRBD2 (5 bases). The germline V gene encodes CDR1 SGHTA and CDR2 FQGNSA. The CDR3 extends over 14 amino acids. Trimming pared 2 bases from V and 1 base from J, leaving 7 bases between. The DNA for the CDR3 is TGTGCCAGCAGCTTACTTAGCGGCACAGATACGCAGTATTTT. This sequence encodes CASSLLSGTDTQYF.

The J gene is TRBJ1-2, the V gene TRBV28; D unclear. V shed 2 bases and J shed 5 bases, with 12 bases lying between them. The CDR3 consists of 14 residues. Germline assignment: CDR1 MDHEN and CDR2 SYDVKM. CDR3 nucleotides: TGTGCCAGCAGTTTAGGAGGGAGCGGGTATGGCTACACCTTC. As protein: CASSLGGSGYGYTF.